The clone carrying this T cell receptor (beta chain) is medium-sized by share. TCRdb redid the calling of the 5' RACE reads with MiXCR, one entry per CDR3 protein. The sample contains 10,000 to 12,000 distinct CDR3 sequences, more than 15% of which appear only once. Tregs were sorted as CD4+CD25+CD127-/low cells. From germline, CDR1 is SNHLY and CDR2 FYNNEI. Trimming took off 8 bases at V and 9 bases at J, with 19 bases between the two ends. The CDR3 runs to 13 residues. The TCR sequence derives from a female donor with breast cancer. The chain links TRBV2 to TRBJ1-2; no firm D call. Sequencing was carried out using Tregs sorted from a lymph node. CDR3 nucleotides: TGTGCCAGCTGCGAAGAACAAGGGTTAAGCTACACCTTC. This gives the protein CASCEEQGLSYTF.